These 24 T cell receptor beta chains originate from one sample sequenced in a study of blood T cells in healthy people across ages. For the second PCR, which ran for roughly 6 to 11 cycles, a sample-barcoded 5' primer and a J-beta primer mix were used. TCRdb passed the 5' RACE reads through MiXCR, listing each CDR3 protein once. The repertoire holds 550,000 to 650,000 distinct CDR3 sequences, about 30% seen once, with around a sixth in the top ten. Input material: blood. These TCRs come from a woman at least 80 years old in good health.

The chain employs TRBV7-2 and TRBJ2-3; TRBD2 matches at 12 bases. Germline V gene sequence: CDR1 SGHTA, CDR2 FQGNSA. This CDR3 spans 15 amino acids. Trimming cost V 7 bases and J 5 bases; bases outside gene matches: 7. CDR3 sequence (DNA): TGTGCCAGCATAGCGCTAGCGGGGGGGCTAGATACGCAGTATTTT. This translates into CASIALAGGLDTQYF.

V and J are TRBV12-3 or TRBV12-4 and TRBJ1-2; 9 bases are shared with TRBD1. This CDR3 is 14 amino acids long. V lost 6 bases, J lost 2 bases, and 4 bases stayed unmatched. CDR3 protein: CASRQGALNYGYTF. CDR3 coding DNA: TGTGCCAGCAGACAGGGGGCCCTAAACTATGGCTACACCTTC.

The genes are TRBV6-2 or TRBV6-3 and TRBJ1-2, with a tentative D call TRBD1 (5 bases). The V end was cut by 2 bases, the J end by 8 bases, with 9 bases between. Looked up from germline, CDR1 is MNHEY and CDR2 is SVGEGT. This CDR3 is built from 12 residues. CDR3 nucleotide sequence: TGTGCCAGCAGTTACCCAGGGCTCGGCTACACCTTC. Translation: CASSYPGLGYTF.

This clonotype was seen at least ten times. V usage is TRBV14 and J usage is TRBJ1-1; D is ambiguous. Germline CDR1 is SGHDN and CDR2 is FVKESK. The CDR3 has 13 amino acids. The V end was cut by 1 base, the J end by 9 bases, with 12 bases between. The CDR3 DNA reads TGTGCCAGCAGCCAAGTCCCGCAGTCTAAAGCTTTCTTT. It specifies CASSQVPQSKAFF.

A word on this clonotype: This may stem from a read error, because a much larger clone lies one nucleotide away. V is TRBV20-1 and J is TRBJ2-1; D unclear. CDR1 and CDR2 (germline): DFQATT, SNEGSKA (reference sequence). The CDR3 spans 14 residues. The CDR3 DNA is TGCAGCGCCGCAGGATCTGGGAACTACAATGAGCAGTTCTTC. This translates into CSAAGSGNYNEQFF.

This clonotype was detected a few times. Written as DNA, the CDR3 is TGTGCCAGCAGCTTAGAAGCTGTCAGGGACACTGAAGCTTTCTTT. Translated, it gives CASSLEAVRDTEAFF. The chain is built from TRBV7-8 and TRBJ1-1; perhaps TRBD1 as D (5 bases). Germline lookup yields CDR1 SGHVS and CDR2 FQNEAQ. V lost 1 base, J lost 3 bases, and 12 bases lay in between. This CDR3 has 15 amino acids.

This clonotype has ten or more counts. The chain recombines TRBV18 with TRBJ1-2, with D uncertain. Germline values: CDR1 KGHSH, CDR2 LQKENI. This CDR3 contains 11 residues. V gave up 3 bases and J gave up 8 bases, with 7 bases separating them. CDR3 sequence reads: CASSPNRGYTF. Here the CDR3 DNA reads TGTGCCAGCTCACCTAACCGGGGCTACACCTTC. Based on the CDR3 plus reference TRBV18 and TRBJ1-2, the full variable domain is NAGVMQNPRHLVRRRGQEARLRCSPMKGHSHVYWYRQLPEEGLKFMVYLQKENIIDESGMPKERFSAEFPKEGPSILRIQQVVRGDSAAYFCASSPNRGYTFGSGTRLTVV.

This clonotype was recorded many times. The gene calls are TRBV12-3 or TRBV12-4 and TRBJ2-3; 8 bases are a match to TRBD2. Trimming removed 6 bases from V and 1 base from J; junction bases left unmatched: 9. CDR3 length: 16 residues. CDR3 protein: CASSLLGAGGTDTQYF. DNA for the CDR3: TGTGCCAGCAGCCTCCTAGGAGCGGGGGGCACAGATACGCAGTATTTT.

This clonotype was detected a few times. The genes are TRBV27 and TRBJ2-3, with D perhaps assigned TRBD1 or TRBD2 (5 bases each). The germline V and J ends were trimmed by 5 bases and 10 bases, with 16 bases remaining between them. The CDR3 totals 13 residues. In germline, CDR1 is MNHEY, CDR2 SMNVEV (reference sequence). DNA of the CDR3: TGTGCCAGCAGTCGATCGGACGGGGCGTCGCAGTATTTT. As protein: CASSRSDGASQYF.

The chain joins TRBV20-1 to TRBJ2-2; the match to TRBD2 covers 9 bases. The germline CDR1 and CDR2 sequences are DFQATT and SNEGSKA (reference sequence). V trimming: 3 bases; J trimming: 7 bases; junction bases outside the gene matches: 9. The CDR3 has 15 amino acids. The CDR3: CSARGAGGGSGELFF. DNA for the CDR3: TGCAGTGCTAGGGGAGCGGGGGGCGGTAGCGGGGAGCTGTTTTTT.

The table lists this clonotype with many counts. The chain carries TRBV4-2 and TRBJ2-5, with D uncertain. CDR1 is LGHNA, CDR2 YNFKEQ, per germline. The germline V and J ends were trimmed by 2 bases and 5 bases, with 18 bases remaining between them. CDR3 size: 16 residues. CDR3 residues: CASSQTSLGPRETQYF. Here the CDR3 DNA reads TGTGCCAGCAGCCAAACGTCCTTAGGCCCTCGCGAGACCCAGTACTTC.

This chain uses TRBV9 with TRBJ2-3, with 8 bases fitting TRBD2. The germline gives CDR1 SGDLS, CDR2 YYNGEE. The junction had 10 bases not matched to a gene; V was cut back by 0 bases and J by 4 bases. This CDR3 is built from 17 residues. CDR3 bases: TGTGCCAGCAGCGTAGATCCGACTAGCGCGGGGGCAGATACGCAGTATTTT. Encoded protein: CASSVDPTSAGADTQYF.

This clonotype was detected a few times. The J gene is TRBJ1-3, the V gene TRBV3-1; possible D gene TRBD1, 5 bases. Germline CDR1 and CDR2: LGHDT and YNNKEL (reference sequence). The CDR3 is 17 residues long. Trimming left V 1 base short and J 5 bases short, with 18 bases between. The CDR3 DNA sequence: TGTGCCAGCAGCCAAGTAGATGGGAGAGCAGGGAGAAACACCATATATTTT. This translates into CASSQVDGRAGRNTIYF.

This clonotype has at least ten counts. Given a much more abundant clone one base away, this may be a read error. CDR3 DNA: TGTGCCAGCAGCTTCGCAGGGCGGAACTACAATGAGCAGTACTTC. The encoded protein is CASSFAGRNYNEQYF. The chain links TRBV7-2 to TRBJ2-1, with TRBD1 as a possible D gene (5 bases). The DNA end is more similar to TRBJ2-7, so the J call may be wrong. Looked up from germline, CDR1 is SGHTA and CDR2 is FQGNSA. The CDR3 has 15 amino acids.

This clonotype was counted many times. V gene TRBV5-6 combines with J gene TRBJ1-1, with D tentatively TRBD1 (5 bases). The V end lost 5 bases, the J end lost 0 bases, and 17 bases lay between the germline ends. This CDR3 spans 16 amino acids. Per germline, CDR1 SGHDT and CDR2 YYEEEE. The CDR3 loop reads CASRWGEGTLNTEAFF. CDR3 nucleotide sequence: TGTGCCAGCAGGTGGGGGGAAGGAACTTTGAACACTGAAGCTTTCTTT.

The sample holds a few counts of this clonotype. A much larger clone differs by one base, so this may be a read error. CDR3 residues: CASSVVVGAYEQYF. CDR3 in DNA: TGTGCCAGCAGCGTAGTAGTGGGGGCCTACGAGCAGTACTTC. The genes are TRBV9 and TRBJ2-7; either TRBD1 or TRBD2 may fit D (5 bases each). The germline gives CDR1 SGDLS, CDR2 YYNGEE. Deletions cut 0 bases from V and 2 bases from J, with 9 bases between. CDR3 length: 14 amino acids.

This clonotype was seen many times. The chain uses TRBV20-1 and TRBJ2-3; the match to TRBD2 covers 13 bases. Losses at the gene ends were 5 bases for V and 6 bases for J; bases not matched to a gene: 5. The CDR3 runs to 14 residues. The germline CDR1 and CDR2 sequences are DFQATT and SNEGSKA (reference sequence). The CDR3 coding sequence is TGCAGTGCTGGGACTAGCGGGGCGGATGATACGCAGTATTTT. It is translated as CSAGTSGADDTQYF.

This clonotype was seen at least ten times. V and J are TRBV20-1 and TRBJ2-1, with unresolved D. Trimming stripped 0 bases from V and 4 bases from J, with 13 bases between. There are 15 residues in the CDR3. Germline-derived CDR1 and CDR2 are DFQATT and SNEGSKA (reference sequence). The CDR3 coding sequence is TGCAGTGCTAGAGATCTCACGGATACTTACAATGAGCAGTTCTTC. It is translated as CSARDLTDTYNEQFF.

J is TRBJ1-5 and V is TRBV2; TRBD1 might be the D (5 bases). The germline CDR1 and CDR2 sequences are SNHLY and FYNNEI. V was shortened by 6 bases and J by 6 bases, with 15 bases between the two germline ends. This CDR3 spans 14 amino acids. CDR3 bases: TGTGCCAGCAGGATAAGTAGCGGGGGTCAGCCCCAGCATTTT. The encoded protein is CASRISSGGQPQHF.

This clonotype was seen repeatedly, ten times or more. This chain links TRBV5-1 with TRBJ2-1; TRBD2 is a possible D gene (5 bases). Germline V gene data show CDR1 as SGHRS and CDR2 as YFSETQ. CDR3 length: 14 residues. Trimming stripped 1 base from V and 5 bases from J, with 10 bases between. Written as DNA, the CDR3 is TGCGCCAGCAGCTTGACGGTCGGGAACAATGAGCAGTTCTTC. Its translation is CASSLTVGNNEQFF.

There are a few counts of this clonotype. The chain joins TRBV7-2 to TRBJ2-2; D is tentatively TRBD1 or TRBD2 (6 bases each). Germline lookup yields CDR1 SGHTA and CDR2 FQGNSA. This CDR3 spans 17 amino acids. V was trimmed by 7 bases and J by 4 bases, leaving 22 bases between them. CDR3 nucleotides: TGTGCCAGCACCCCCTTAGTTGGGGGGCGCGGCACCGGGGAGCTGTTTTTT. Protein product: CASTPLVGGRGTGELFF.

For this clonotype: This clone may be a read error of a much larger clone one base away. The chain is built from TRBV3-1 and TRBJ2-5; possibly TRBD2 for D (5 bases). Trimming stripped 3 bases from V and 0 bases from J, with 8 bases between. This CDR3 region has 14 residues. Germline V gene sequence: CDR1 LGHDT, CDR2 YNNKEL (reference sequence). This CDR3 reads CASSHQRYQETQYF. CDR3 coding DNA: TGTGCCAGCAGCCATCAGCGGTACCAAGAGACCCAGTACTTC.

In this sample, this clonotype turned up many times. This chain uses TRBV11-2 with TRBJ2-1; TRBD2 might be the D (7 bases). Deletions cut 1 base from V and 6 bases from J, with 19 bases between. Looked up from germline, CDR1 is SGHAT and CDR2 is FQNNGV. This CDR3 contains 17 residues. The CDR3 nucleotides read TGTGCCAGCAGCTTAGGACCGGGGGGCCAGTTTTCCAATGAGCAGTTCTTC. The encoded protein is CASSLGPGGQFSNEQFF.

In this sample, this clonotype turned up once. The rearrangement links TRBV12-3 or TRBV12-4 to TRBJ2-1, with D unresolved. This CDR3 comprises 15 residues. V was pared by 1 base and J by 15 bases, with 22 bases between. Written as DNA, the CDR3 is TGTGCCAGCAGTTTAGAGGGCAGCTCCTACAATGGGCGGTTCTTC. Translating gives CASSLEGSSYNGRFF.